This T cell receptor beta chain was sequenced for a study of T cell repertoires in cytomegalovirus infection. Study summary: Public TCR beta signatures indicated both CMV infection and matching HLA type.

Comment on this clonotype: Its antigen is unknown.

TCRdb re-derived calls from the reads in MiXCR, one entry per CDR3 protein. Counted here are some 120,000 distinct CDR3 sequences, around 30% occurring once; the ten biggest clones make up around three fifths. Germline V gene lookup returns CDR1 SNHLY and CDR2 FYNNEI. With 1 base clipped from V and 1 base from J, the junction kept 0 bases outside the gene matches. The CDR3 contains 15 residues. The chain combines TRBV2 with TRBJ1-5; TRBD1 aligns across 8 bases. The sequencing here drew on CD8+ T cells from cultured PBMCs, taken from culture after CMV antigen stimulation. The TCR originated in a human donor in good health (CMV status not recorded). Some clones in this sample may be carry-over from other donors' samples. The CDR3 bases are TGTGCCAGCAGTGAAGGGACAGGGAGCAATCAGCCCCAGCATTTT. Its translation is CASSEGTGSNQPQHF.